The 11 T cell receptor beta chains given below trace back to one sample, sequenced in a study of T cells in localized non-small cell lung cancer. Data came from immunoSEQ multiplex PCR; TCRdb stores just in-frame clones and leaves some out. The sample shows around 1,800 clones, 30% to 40% of them seen only once. The sequences come from normal lung tissue next to the tumor, collected before any cancer treatment. The receptor source for this set is a woman between 35 and 75 years old with stage I lung adenocarcinoma.

With respect to this clone: Other DNA sequences from this sample encode an identical CDR3 as well. The chain has TRBV9 and TRBJ2-1; 10 nucleotides line up with TRBD2. This CDR3 spans 18 amino acids. The V segment lost 0 bases and the J segment 6 bases; nucleotides outside the gene matches: 12. Per germline, CDR1 SGDLS and CDR2 YYNGEE. This CDR3 is CASSVASGRAGGGNEQFF. The CDR3 region has the DNA TGTGCCAGCAGCGTAGCGAGCGGGAGGGCCGGGGGCGGCAATGAGCAGTTCTTC.

The rearrangement uses TRBV12-5 and TRBJ2-7, with 7 positions matching TRBD1. Germline assignment: CDR1 LGHNT and CDR2 FRNRAP. The CDR3 runs to 14 residues. Trimming took 7 bases from V and 2 from J; bases not matched to a gene: 8. For the CDR3, the DNA is TGTGCTAGTGCCCGGGACAGTCCAGCCTACGAGCAGTACTTC. Translating it yields CASARDSPAYEQYF.

This clone was seen only once. V gene TRBV28 combines with J gene TRBJ2-7; 7 nucleotides align to TRBD1. J was trimmed by 2 bases and V by 1 base; bases with no gene match: 2. The CDR3 consists of 14 residues. Germline V gene lookup returns CDR1 MDHEN and CDR2 SYDVKM. CDR3 bases: TGTGCCAGCAGTTTATACCAGGGGGCCTACGAGCAGTACTTC. Encoded protein: CASSLYQGAYEQYF.

The V call is TRBV6-8, the J call TRBJ1-1, with TRBD1 matching 11 bases. The germline V gene encodes CDR1 MNHGY and CDR2 SAAAGT. V trimming: 8 bases; J trimming: 5 bases; junction bases outside the gene matches: 7. The CDR3 has 14 residues. CDR3 sequence: CASRVGTGGTEAFF. In DNA, the CDR3 is TGTGCCAGCCGCGTGGGGACAGGGGGGACTGAAGCTTTCTTT.

This clone was found a few times. The chain links TRBV30 to TRBJ1-5; no firm D call. Germline assignment: CDR1 GTSNPN and CDR2 SVGIG (reference sequence). This CDR3 is 13 amino acids long. The V end was cut by 0 bases, the J end by 7 bases, with 10 bases between. CDR3 DNA: TGTGCCTGGAGTGTACAGTCCGGGCAGCCCCAGCATTTT. It encodes CAWSVQSGQPQHF.

In this sample, this clone turned up a few times. Other DNA sequences in the same sample also yield this CDR3. This chain connects TRBV11-3 to TRBJ2-7; 7 nucleotides align to TRBD1. V dropped 3 bases and J dropped 0; count of bases not matched to a gene: 5. The CDR3 is made up of 15 amino acids. Looked up from germline, CDR1 is SGHNT and CDR2 is YENEEA. CDR3 loop: CASSFLRDSSYEQYF. CDR3 nucleotides: TGTGCCAGCAGCTTTCTACGGGACAGCTCCTACGAGCAGTACTTC.

This clone was recorded a few times. The chain has TRBV9 and TRBJ2-1; TRBD2 matches at 9 bases. Germline CDR1 is SGDLS and CDR2 is YYNGEE. The trim removed 7 bases at V and 8 bases at J, leaving 10 bases unmatched. The CDR3 is 14 amino acids. The CDR3 is CASHSGTSTDEQFF. CDR3 bases: TGTGCCAGCCATTCCGGGACTAGCACGGATGAGCAGTTCTTC.

This clone was recorded once. V usage is TRBV12-5 and J usage is TRBJ1-2, with no clear D. Looked up from germline, CDR1 is LGHNT and CDR2 is FRNRAP. The V gene lost 1 base and the J gene lost 5 bases, with 11 bases spanning the gap. The CDR3 has 14 amino acids. CDR3 residues: CASGLGQILYGYTF. CDR3 DNA: TGTGCTAGTGGTTTGGGTCAGATTCTTTATGGCTACACCTTC.

Only a few counts were recorded for this clone. This chain uses TRBV30 with TRBJ1-1; no definite D call. This CDR3 region has 15 residues. Germline lookup yields CDR1 GTSNPN and CDR2 SVGIG (reference sequence). V was pared by 0 bases and J by 0 bases, with 11 bases between. The CDR3 bases are TGTGCCTGGAGTGTATTTCCAGGAATGAACACTGAAGCTTTCTTT. As protein: CAWSVFPGMNTEAFF.

V and J are TRBV15 and TRBJ1-1; 12 nucleotides align to TRBD1. Losses at the gene ends were 5 bases for V and 1 base for J; bases not matched to a gene: 5. The V gene's germline CDR1 is LNHNV and CDR2 YYDKDF (reference sequence). The CDR3 sequence is 16 residues long. The CDR3 region has the DNA TGTGCCACCAGCCGGGACAGGGGGCTTGGGAACACTGAAGCTTTCTTT. Translating it yields CATSRDRGLGNTEAFF.

The V gene is TRBV14, the J gene TRBJ1-1; 8 bases agree with TRBD1. Germline V gene data show CDR1 as SGHDN and CDR2 as FVKESK. V gave up 4 bases and J gave up 1 base; unmatched junction bases: 2. The length of the CDR3 is 14 residues. The CDR3 is CASSLTGGNTEAFF. In DNA form, the CDR3 reads TGTGCCAGCAGCCTAACAGGGGGGAACACTGAAGCTTTCTTT.